This TCR beta chain was sequenced during a study of T cells in Graves' hyperthyroidism and ophthalmopathy. V was trimmed by 5 bases and J by 3 bases, leaving 8 bases between them. Germline assignment: CDR1 SQVTM and CDR2 ANQGSEA. This CDR3 is 12 amino acids long. In its sample, this clonotype was seen a few times. RNA transcripts were the template for amplifying TCR beta CDR3 regions. The TCR CDR3 was amplified in a first-round RT-PCR using the HTBI primer set. TCRdb reprocessed the multiplex PCR reads via MiXCR and lists one record per CDR3 protein. The sample holds approximately 200,000 distinct CDR3 sequences, around 17% seen once.

V usage is TRBV29-1 and J usage is TRBJ1-5; D remains unclear. The sequence came from a man aged 35 to 55 with Graves' hyperthyroidism. Material: blood. The CDR3 is CSVQENNQPQHF. For the CDR3, the DNA is TGCAGCGTTCAGGAAAACAATCAGCCCCAGCATTTT.